The 28 T cell receptor beta chains given below trace back to one sample, sequenced in a study of cytomegalovirus exposure and HLA in healthy donors. PCR was performed using 60 Vbeta and 13 Jbeta primers. Clones were sequenced by immunoSEQ multiplex PCR, and TCRdb holds only the in-frame ones, with some missing. The data contain about 190,000 clones, approximately 80% of them seen just once; the ten biggest clones take up around 2%. The material sequenced was PBMCs. The receptor source for this set is a young woman in good health and CMV-seropositive.

The rearrangement joins TRBV28 to TRBJ2-7; D is possibly TRBD2 (5 bases). Germline CDR1 MDHEN, CDR2 SYDVKM. The CDR3 covers 13 residues. V lost 10 bases and J 4 bases, leaving 17 bases between the germline ends. The CDR3 coding sequence is TGTGCCATCCAACCCCTAGGAGGTTACGAGCAGTACTTC. This translates into CAIQPLGGYEQYF.

This clone appeared once. The chain carries TRBV5-1 and TRBJ2-7; D is possibly TRBD2 (7 bases). V was shortened by 4 bases and J by 0 bases, with 14 bases between the two germline ends. The CDR3 runs to 15 residues. From germline, CDR1 is SGHRS and CDR2 YFSETQ. CDR3 bases: TGCGCCAGCAGCCCCCTAGGGGGGGTCTCCTACGAGCAGTACTTC. Encoded protein: CASSPLGGVSYEQYF.

The count of this clone is one. This chain joins TRBV11-3 and TRBJ1-4, with D hard to call. Germline assignment: CDR1 SGHNT and CDR2 YENEEA. The CDR3 has 13 amino acids. V lost 4 bases, J lost 7 bases, and 10 bases lay in between. The CDR3 protein is CASSSPRGEKLFF. The CDR3 DNA sequence: TGTGCCAGCAGCTCCCCGCGGGGTGAAAAACTGTTTTTT.

The rearrangement joins TRBV15 to TRBJ2-7, with 7 bases matching TRBD1. The germline CDR1 and CDR2 sequences are LNHNV and YYDKDF (reference sequence). V was clipped by 3 bases and J by 0 bases; unmatched bases: 2. This CDR3 is 14 amino acids long. The CDR3 reads CATSRDRSSYEQYV. CDR3 in DNA: TGTGCCACCAGCAGGGACAGGAGCTCCTACGAGCAGTACGTC.

The genes are TRBV2 and TRBJ2-5; D is perhaps TRBD1 (7 bases). The J call is uncertain, as TRBJ2-7 better fits the DNA end. The CDR3 runs to 13 residues. Germline lookup yields CDR1 SNHLY and CDR2 FYNNEI. The CDR3 protein is CATGGDRAYEQYF. CDR3 in DNA: TGTGCCACCGGGGGCGACAGGGCCTACGAGCAGTACTTC.

CDR3 nucleotides: TGCGCCAGCAGCCAAGATAGGGCCAGGGGGGTAGCAGATACGCAGTATTTT. Encoded protein: CASSQDRARGVADTQYF. The chain joins TRBV4-1 to TRBJ2-3; possible D gene TRBD1, 7 bases. The germline gives CDR1 MGHRA, CDR2 YSYEKL. V was shortened by 0 bases and J by 4 bases, with 17 bases between the two germline ends. This CDR3 is 17 amino acids long.

The J gene is TRBJ1-3, the V gene TRBV7-9; D gene uncertain. Trimming removed 4 bases at V and 0 bases at J, with 10 bases between. CDR3 length: 15 amino acids. Germline CDR1 reads SEHNR; CDR2 reads FQNEAQ (reference sequence). The CDR3 DNA follows: TGTGCCAGCAGCTCACGGGGTCCCTCTGGAAACACCATATATTTT. Amino acids: CASSSRGPSGNTIYF.

The chain employs TRBV5-1 and TRBJ2-1; possible D gene TRBD1, 5 bases. CDR1 is SGHRS, CDR2 YFSETQ, per germline. Trimming stripped 0 bases from V and 3 bases from J, with 10 bases between. The CDR3 spans 15 residues. Here the CDR3 DNA reads TGCGCCAGCAGCTTGGAGCAGGGCTACTACAATGAGCAGTTCTTC. Translating gives CASSLEQGYYNEQFF.

The chain links TRBV5-4 to TRBJ2-3; D possibly corresponds to TRBD2 (7 bases). The length of the CDR3 is 15 residues. CDR1 and CDR2 (germline): SGHNT, YYREEE (reference sequence). V was pared by 4 bases and J by 4 bases, with 16 bases between. In DNA, the CDR3 is TGTGCCAGCAGCCGAAAGGGGGGGGCCGCAGATACGCAGTATTTT. Amino acid sequence: CASSRKGGAADTQYF.

The CDR3 loop is CASSQSGLNLYGYTF. The CDR3 coding sequence is TGCGCCAGCAGCCAATCAGGACTGAACCTCTATGGCTACACCTTC. The chain employs TRBV4-3 and TRBJ1-2; D gene uncertain. Germline V gene data show CDR1 as LGHNA and CDR2 as YSLEER. V gave up 2 bases and J gave up 4 bases, with 14 bases separating them. CDR3 length: 15 residues.

V is TRBV6-4 and J is TRBJ2-5, with a tentative D call TRBD2 (6 bases). CDR3 length: 15 amino acids. The V gene lost 5 bases and the J gene lost 5 bases, with 18 bases spanning the gap. The germline V gene has CDR1 MRHNA and CDR2 SNTAGT. The CDR3 region is CASSLRGKGGETQYF. CDR3 nucleotides: TGTGCCAGCAGTCTGCGGGGAAAGGGTGGGGAGACCCAGTACTTC.

This sequence joins TRBV2 and TRBJ1-1; weak D call: TRBD1 (5 bases). This CDR3 region has 11 residues. The V gene's germline CDR1 is SNHLY and CDR2 FYNNEI. Trimming cost V 11 bases and J 5 bases, with 12 bases left between them. The CDR3 sequence: CAGGRATEAFF. DNA for the CDR3: TGTGCCGGGGGGAGGGCAACTGAAGCTTTCTTT.

The DNA of the CDR3 is TGTGCCAGCTCACCAAGCGACGGGGCCTACAATGAGCAGTTCTTC. Amino acids: CASSPSDGAYNEQFF. The chain couples TRBV18 to TRBJ2-1; perhaps TRBD2 as D (5 bases). This CDR3 has 15 residues. CDR1 KGHSH and CDR2 LQKENI come from the germline V gene. The V end lost 2 bases, the J end lost 2 bases, and 10 bases lay between the germline ends.

This clone was detected only once. This chain joins TRBV6-5 and TRBJ2-7; the D gene is possibly TRBD2 (5 bases). V dropped 2 bases and J dropped 4 bases, with 15 bases sitting between them. The CDR3 totals 15 residues. Germline CDR1 MNHEY, CDR2 SVGAGI. CDR3 bases: TGTGCCAGCAGTTACACGACCCGCGGGTTTTACGAGCAGTACTTC. Translated: CASSYTTRGFYEQYF.

This clone was observed a few times. This chain joins TRBV7-9 and TRBJ1-2; D remains unclear. V lost 6 bases to trimming and J lost 3 bases, with 20 bases between them. The CDR3 spans 16 residues. The germline CDR1 and CDR2 sequences are SEHNR and FQNEAQ (reference sequence). This CDR3 is CASSSLSEGSDYGYTF. Here the CDR3 DNA reads TGTGCCAGCAGTTCACTTTCCGAGGGATCCGACTATGGCTACACCTTC.

This chain joins TRBV5-4 and TRBJ2-1; D may be TRBD1 (5 bases). CDR3 length: 14 amino acids. V gave up 0 bases and J gave up 9 bases, with 13 bases separating them. The germline gives CDR1 SGHNT, CDR2 YYREEE (reference sequence). This chain's CDR3 is CASSLVGPGGEQFF. The CDR3 bases are TGTGCCAGCAGCTTGGTGGGGCCTGGTGGTGAGCAGTTCTTC. Filled out from reference TRBV5-4 and TRBJ2-1, the complete variable domain reads ETGVTQSPTHLIKTRGQQVTLRCSSQSGHNTVSWYQQALGQGPQFIFQYYREEENGRGNFPPRFSGLQFPNYSSELNVNALELDDSALYLCASSLVGPGGEQFFGPGTRLTVL.

The rearrangement joins TRBV6-4 to TRBJ2-3; 12 positions match TRBD2. Germline CDR1 and CDR2: MRHNA and SNTAGT. V lost 3 bases and J lost 3; bases outside the gene matches: 4. The CDR3 has 16 residues. The CDR3 coding sequence is TGTGCCAGCAGTGATGATGGGACTAGCGGGACAGATACGCAGTATTTT. It yields the protein CASSDDGTSGTDTQYF.

V gene TRBV28 combines with J gene TRBJ2-1, with TRBD2 matching over 7 bases. V lost 5 bases and J lost 11; bases outside the gene matches: 6. The CDR3 is made up of 12 amino acids. In germline, CDR1 is MDHEN, CDR2 SYDVKM. The CDR3 sequence: CASSLQRDQQFF. The CDR3 coding sequence is TGTGCCAGCAGTCTTCAGCGGGACCAGCAGTTCTTC.

The rearrangement links TRBV15 to TRBJ2-5; TRBD1 aligns across 9 bases. Germline lookup yields CDR1 LNHNV and CDR2 YYDKDF (reference sequence). The V gene end was trimmed by 7 bases and the J gene end by 0 bases; junction bases not matched to a gene: 6. This CDR3 region has 15 residues. The CDR3 here is CATNPGQGDQETQYF. The DNA of the CDR3 is TGTGCCACCAATCCGGGACAGGGCGACCAAGAGACCCAGTACTTC.

The chain employs TRBV5-1 and TRBJ2-4, with 12 bases lining up with TRBD2. With V trimmed by 4 bases and J by 9 bases, 14 bases remained unmatched. Germline V gene lookup returns CDR1 SGHRS and CDR2 YFSETQ. This CDR3 has 17 amino acids. CDR3 residues: CASSTGPSGGALGIQYF. DNA for the CDR3: TGCGCCAGCAGCACGGGTCCTAGCGGGGGGGCTCTGGGCATTCAGTACTTC.

The chain combines TRBV11-2 with TRBJ2-5; 11 nucleotides line up with TRBD2. The germline V gene encodes CDR1 SGHAT and CDR2 FQNNGV. After removal of 1 base from V and 4 bases from J, the junction contained 11 bases not matched to a gene. CDR3 size: 18 residues. The CDR3 coding sequence is TGTGCCAGCAGCTTAGTCGGGGGTCTAGCGGGGGGATTAGAGACCCAGTACTTC. Amino acids: CASSLVGGLAGGLETQYF.

The chain links TRBV5-4 to TRBJ2-1, with D possibly TRBD1 on 5 matching bases. The CDR3 sequence is 18 residues long. The V and J ends lost 0 bases and 0 bases respectively, with 16 bases between them. From germline, CDR1 is SGHNT and CDR2 YYREEE (reference sequence). The CDR3 region is CASSLAFPGPSSYNEQFF. As DNA, the CDR3 is TGTGCCAGCAGCTTGGCCTTTCCAGGGCCGAGCTCCTACAATGAGCAGTTCTTC.

The rearrangement links TRBV7-3 to TRBJ2-6, with D uncertain. Germline V gene lookup returns CDR1 SGHTA and CDR2 FQGTGA. V lost 4 bases, J lost 3 bases, and 10 bases lay in between. This CDR3 region has 15 residues. This CDR3 reads CASSSGYRGANVLTF. The DNA for the CDR3 is TGTGCCAGCAGCTCCGGGTATCGTGGGGCCAACGTCCTGACTTTC.

The chain couples TRBV6-1 to TRBJ1-1; perhaps TRBD1 as D (5 bases). Trimming removed 1 base at V and 0 bases at J, with 18 bases between. The CDR3 length is 18 residues. Germline loops: CDR1 MNHNS, CDR2 SASEGT. CDR3 coding DNA: TGTGCCAGCAGTGAAGAAAAATGGGGGGACGCTCTGAACACTGAAGCTTTCTTT. As protein: CASSEEKWGDALNTEAFF.

For this clone: Other DNA sequences in this sample translate to the same CDR3. The chain couples TRBV5-1 to TRBJ1-5, with 9 bases matching TRBD1. The J segment lost 2 bases and the V segment lost 0 bases, leaving 0 bases of the junction unmatched. The CDR3 sequence is 15 residues long. Germline loops: CDR1 SGHRS, CDR2 YFSETQ. The CDR3 is CASSLGTGGNQPQHF. CDR3 nucleotide sequence: TGCGCCAGCAGCTTGGGGACAGGGGGCAATCAGCCCCAGCATTTT.

Worth noting for this clone: The same CDR3 arises from other DNA sequences in this sample as well. V and J are TRBV5-1 and TRBJ2-1, with D perhaps matching TRBD2 (5 bases). CDR1 SGHRS and CDR2 YFSETQ come from the germline V gene. The V gene lost 0 bases and the J gene lost 8 bases, with 6 bases spanning the gap. CDR3 length: 12 residues. The CDR3 loop is CASSLVGDEQFF. The CDR3 DNA reads TGCGCCAGCAGCTTGGTCGGGGATGAGCAGTTCTTC.

The chain recombines TRBV5-1 with TRBJ2-5; possible D gene TRBD2, 6 bases. Looked up from germline, CDR1 is SGHRS and CDR2 is YFSETQ. This CDR3 has 15 amino acids. Trimming cost V 4 bases and J 2 bases, with 15 bases left between them. The DNA of the CDR3 is TGCGCCAGCAGCCCAAATAGCGGAGTACAAGAGACCCAGTACTTC. Protein sequence: CASSPNSGVQETQYF.

This rearrangement joins TRBV4-2 to TRBJ2-7, with 7 positions matching TRBD2. The CDR3 covers 18 residues. J gave up 2 bases and V 2 bases, and 15 bases lay outside the gene matches. CDR1 and CDR2 from the germline V gene are LGHNA and YNFKEQ. DNA for the CDR3: TGTGCCAGCAGCCAATCTGGTGTTCGCGGGGGAAAACCCTACGAGCAGTACTTC. This translates into CASSQSGVRGGKPYEQYF.